The clone carrying this TCR beta chain was detected once. The CDR3 contains 11 residues. V was trimmed by 6 bases and J by 11 bases, leaving 13 bases between them. Looked up from germline, CDR1 is MNHEY and CDR2 is SVGAGI. Using immunoSEQ multiplex PCR, the repertoire was profiled, and TCRdb retains in-frame clones only, with some absent. The sample contains 85,000 to 130,000 clones, roughly four fifths of which appear only once. This sample was included in a study of blood T cell repertoires in COVID-19. The V gene is TRBV6-5, the J gene TRBJ1-1; D perhaps matches TRBD1 (5 bases). This clonotype was obtained from a man aged 55 to 70 with acute or convalescent COVID-19. Sequencing was carried out using peripheral blood. The DNA for the CDR3 is TGTGCCAGCAGGGGGAGGGGCTTGGCTTTCTTT. This sequence encodes CASRGRGLAFF.